One sample yielded the 29 T cell receptor beta chains listed below, sequenced in a study of blood T cell repertoires in COVID-19 (TCRdb year 2020). The library relied on the immunoSEQ multiplex PCR assay. TCRdb stores this immuneACCESS table with in-frame sequences only. Part of the clones is absent; in the studies checked, under half of the shortfall reflects unresolved V genes, and no reason is known for the rest. The sample includes roughly 250,000 clones, with 80% to 85% observed a single time. The ten most abundant clones make up about 1.6% of the sample. Sequenced input: peripheral blood. These receptors were collected from a woman aged 40 to 50 who had recovered from COVID-19.

V is TRBV6-2 or TRBV6-3 and J is TRBJ2-7; a weak D match, TRBD2 (6 bases). Germline CDR1 is MNHEY and CDR2 is SVGEGT. V gave up 7 bases and J gave up 2 bases, with 15 bases separating them. CDR3 length: 14 residues. Here the CDR3 DNA reads TGTGCCAGCAACCCCCCCGGGGGACCCTACGAGCAGTACTTC. Its translation is CASNPPGGPYEQYF.

CDR3 DNA: TGTGCCAGCAGCTTAGATTCGGGGGGCCGGGGAGATACGCAGTATTTT. Encoded protein: CASSLDSGGRGDTQYF. This rearrangement joins TRBV7-2 to TRBJ2-3, with D possibly matching TRBD2 (7 bases). Between the trimmed V and J ends, which lost 1 base and 5 bases, there was a span of 16 bases. This CDR3 is 16 amino acids long. Germline V gene sequence: CDR1 SGHTA, CDR2 FQGNSA.

The V and J genes are TRBV6-1 and TRBJ2-3; D is undetermined. Deletions cut 3 bases from V and 0 bases from J, with 7 bases between. The V gene's germline CDR1 is MNHNS and CDR2 SASEGT. This CDR3 is 14 amino acids long. The CDR3 reads CASSDLQSTDTQYF. The CDR3 bases are TGTGCCAGCAGTGATTTGCAGAGCACAGATACGCAGTATTTT.

V gene TRBV5-1 combines with J gene TRBJ2-2, with 8 bases lining up with TRBD1. The V and J ends lost 5 bases and 7 bases, in that order; junction bases with no gene match: 10. CDR3 length: 15 residues. Germline-derived CDR1 and CDR2 are SGHRS and YFSETQ. DNA of the CDR3: TGCGCCAGCAGTTTTGTTACAGGGGGTCTCGGGGAGCTGTTTTTT. Protein sequence: CASSFVTGGLGELFF.

This chain connects TRBV7-9 to TRBJ2-6; 10 positions match TRBD2. The germline V gene has CDR1 SEHNR and CDR2 FQNEAQ (reference sequence). This CDR3 is 18 amino acids long. Trimming at V came to 5 bases and at J to 0 bases, leaving 7 bases not matched to a gene. This CDR3 is CASSAGTSAYSGANVLTF. The CDR3, as DNA: TGTGCCAGCAGCGCAGGGACTAGCGCCTACTCTGGGGCCAACGTCCTGACTTTC.

The rearrangement joins TRBV15 to TRBJ1-1; TRBD1 aligns across 7 bases. Germline V gene data show CDR1 as LNHNV and CDR2 as YYDKDF (reference sequence). The CDR3 extends over 13 amino acids. V shed 5 bases and J 3 bases; nucleotides not matched to a gene: 3. For the CDR3, the DNA is TGTGCCACCAGCGCGGACAGGTACACTGAAGCTTTCTTT. The encoded protein is CATSADRYTEAFF.

V is TRBV30 and J is TRBJ2-6, with D perhaps TRBD2 (5 bases). The V end lost 0 bases, the J end lost 0 bases, and 18 bases lay between the germline ends. This CDR3 spans 19 amino acids. Germline values: CDR1 GTSNPN, CDR2 SVGIG (reference sequence). The CDR3: CAWSVMRRTSRSGANVLTF. The CDR3 DNA reads as TGTGCCTGGAGTGTTATGCGTCGGACTTCACGCTCTGGGGCCAACGTCCTGACTTTC.

The V gene is TRBV28, the J gene TRBJ1-4; D is possibly TRBD1 (5 bases). CDR3 size: 13 residues. CDR1 is MDHEN and CDR2 is SYDVKM in the germline V gene. V dropped 6 bases and J dropped 6 bases, with 11 bases sitting between them. The CDR3 nucleotides read TGTGCCAGCAGGACCCGGGGGGATGAAAAACTGTTTTTT. It codes for CASRTRGDEKLFF.

V is TRBV10-3 and J is TRBJ1-2; 7 bases line up with TRBD1. The junction had 2 bases not matched to a gene; V was cut back by 2 bases and J by 2 bases. The CDR3 is 14 amino acids. The V gene's germline CDR1 is ENHRY and CDR2 SYGVKD. This CDR3 is CAISENRGNYGYTF. CDR3 bases: TGTGCCATCAGTGAGAACAGGGGCAACTATGGCTACACCTTC.

This clone was recorded at least ten times. V usage is TRBV5-4 and J usage is TRBJ1-3; D uncertain. V was shortened by 0 bases and J by 1 base, with 8 bases between the two germline ends. Germline loops: CDR1 SGHNT, CDR2 YYREEE (reference sequence). The CDR3 has 15 residues. In DNA form, the CDR3 reads TGTGCCAGCAGCTTGGGGCCAGCGTCTGGAAACACCATATATTTT. Its protein is CASSLGPASGNTIYF.

The J gene is TRBJ2-1, the V gene TRBV5-1; 7 nucleotides line up with TRBD1. Germline loops: CDR1 SGHRS, CDR2 YFSETQ. V lost 1 base, J lost 8 bases, and 6 bases stayed unmatched. The CDR3 covers 14 residues. This CDR3 is CASSLYQGDDEQFF. CDR3 DNA: TGCGCCAGCAGCTTGTATCAGGGGGACGATGAGCAGTTCTTC.

The V call is TRBV2, the J call TRBJ1-2, with D uncertain. The CDR3 consists of 12 residues. The germline gives CDR1 SNHLY, CDR2 FYNNEI. V was clipped by 8 bases and J by 4 bases, with 11 bases between them. DNA of the CDR3: TGTGCCAGCTCCGGGAGTTTCTATGGCTACACCTTC. Translated: CASSGSFYGYTF.

This chain joins TRBV29-1 and TRBJ2-5, with D possibly matching TRBD2 (5 bases). This CDR3 has 13 residues. The ends were cut back, 1 base at V and 5 bases at J, with 11 bases in the middle. Germline V gene data show CDR1 as SQVTM and CDR2 as ANQGSEA. The CDR3 reads CSVEGRPGETQYF. CDR3 in DNA: TGCAGCGTTGAAGGCAGGCCGGGGGAGACCCAGTACTTC.

A remark on this clone: Other nucleotide sequences from this sample produce the same CDR3. V and J are TRBV2 and TRBJ1-1; 9 bases agree with TRBD1. CDR3 length equals 14 residues. With 6 bases clipped from V and 2 bases from J, the junction kept 4 bases outside the gene matches. Germline loops: CDR1 SNHLY, CDR2 FYNNEI. The CDR3 reads CASSGQGPNTEAFF. Here the CDR3 DNA reads TGTGCCAGCAGCGGACAGGGGCCAAACACTGAAGCTTTCTTT.

The genes are TRBV10-3 and TRBJ1-2; D might be TRBD1 (5 bases). This CDR3 region has 13 residues. V shed 7 bases and J shed 3 bases, with 12 bases lying between them. CDR1 and CDR2 (germline): ENHRY, SYGVKD. CDR3 DNA: TGTGCCATCACCCAGGGCGCGGACTATGGCTACACCTTC. This gives the protein CAITQGADYGYTF.

The J gene is TRBJ2-3, the V gene TRBV5-4, with D hard to call. Trimming stripped 4 bases from V and 0 bases from J, with 15 bases between. CDR1 SGHNT and CDR2 YYREEE come from the germline V gene (reference sequence). The CDR3 runs 16 residues. The CDR3 region is CASSAALRSSTDTQYF. The CDR3 DNA reads TGTGCCAGCAGCGCGGCCCTGAGATCTAGCACAGATACGCAGTATTTT.

The rearrangement joins TRBV5-5 to TRBJ2-5, with D maybe TRBD2 (5 bases). Germline CDR1 is SGHKS and CDR2 is YYEKEE (reference sequence). V was trimmed by 4 bases and J by 5 bases, leaving 21 bases between them. The CDR3 consists of 16 residues. This CDR3 reads CASSPRVGAAQETQYF. The CDR3 nucleotides are TGTGCCAGCAGCCCGAGGGTGGGAGCAGCGCAGGAGACCCAGTACTTC.

The V and J genes are TRBV29-1 and TRBJ2-5; no clear D. Germline loops: CDR1 SQVTM, CDR2 ANQGSEA. The CDR3 runs to 13 residues. V lost 4 bases and J lost 4, with 13 bases in between. CDR3: CSVVPSTRETQYF. CDR3 sequence (DNA): TGCAGCGTTGTCCCTTCCACAAGAGAGACCCAGTACTTC.

CDR3 region: CASSLIRETQYF. The CDR3 DNA sequence: TGTGCCAGCAGCTTAATCAGGGAGACCCAGTACTTC. The V gene is TRBV11-2, the J gene TRBJ2-5, with D hard to call. The germline V and J ends were trimmed by 2 bases and 5 bases, with 6 bases remaining between them. The CDR3 covers 12 residues. Germline V lookup: CDR1 SGHAT, CDR2 FQNNGV.

V is TRBV10-2 and J is TRBJ2-7; TRBD1 is a possible D gene (6 bases). Deletions cut 2 bases from V and 3 bases from J, with 11 bases between. This CDR3 has 14 residues. CDR1 WSHSY and CDR2 SAAADI come from the germline V gene. CDR3 DNA sequence: TGCGCCAGCAGTGAGCGGCAGGGGTTCTACGAGCAGTACTTC. Protein product: CASSERQGFYEQYF.

This chain connects TRBV6-2 or TRBV6-3 to TRBJ2-7, with 12 nucleotides matching TRBD2. This CDR3 has 15 residues. Looked up from germline, CDR1 is MNHEY and CDR2 is SVGEGT. Losses at the gene ends were 0 bases for V and 7 bases for J; bases not matched to a gene: 4. CDR3 sequence: CASSYSTLAGGEQYF. The CDR3 bases are TGTGCCAGCAGTTACTCGACTCTAGCGGGGGGGGAGCAGTACTTC.

The gene calls are TRBV5-6 and TRBJ2-1; 9 nucleotides align to TRBD1. Trimming took 3 bases from V and 11 from J; bases not matched to a gene: 9. Germline V gene lookup returns CDR1 SGHDT and CDR2 YYEEEE. The CDR3 loop spans 14 amino acids. CDR3 sequence reads: CASSWSGTGKKQFF. In nucleotides, the CDR3 is TGTGCCAGCAGCTGGTCCGGGACAGGGAAGAAGCAGTTCTTC. The full variable domain, rest sourced from reference TRBV5-6 and TRBJ2-1, is DAGVTQSPTHLIKTRGQQVTLRCSPKSGHDTVSWYQQALGQGPQFIFQYYEEEERQRGNFPDRFSGHQFPNYSSELNVNALLLGDSALYLCASSWSGTGKKQFFGPGTRLTVL.

The chain recombines TRBV6-5 with TRBJ1-1; tentatively, D is TRBD1 (5 bases). The V and J ends lost 7 bases and 1 base respectively, with 13 bases between them. CDR3 length: 14 residues. Per the germline V gene, CDR1 is MNHEY and CDR2 is SVGAGI. The CDR3, as DNA: TGTGCCAGCACCCTGCTGGGGGGGAACACTGAAGCTTTCTTT. This sequence encodes CASTLLGGNTEAFF.

The chain uses TRBV10-3 and TRBJ1-5; TRBD1 agrees at 9 bases. The CDR3 sequence is 14 residues long. V lost 6 bases to trimming and J lost 3 bases; unmatched junction nucleotides: 3. The germline V gene has CDR1 ENHRY and CDR2 SYGVKD. CDR3: CAIRDRGPNQPQHF. DNA of the CDR3: TGTGCCATCAGGGACAGGGGTCCCAATCAGCCCCAGCATTTT.

The chain carries TRBV10-2 and TRBJ1-1; 8 bases are a match to TRBD1. Germline values: CDR1 WSHSY, CDR2 SAAADI. After removal of 0 bases from V and 9 bases from J, the junction contained 6 bases not matched to a gene. The CDR3 totals 14 residues. The CDR3 here is CASSESGQVMKAFF. The CDR3 DNA sequence: TGCGCCAGCAGTGAGTCGGGACAGGTAATGAAAGCTTTCTTT.

The genes are TRBV19 and TRBJ2-1, with no clear D. This CDR3 contains 15 residues. The V end lost 3 bases, the J end lost 9 bases, and 18 bases lay between the germline ends. In germline, CDR1 is LNHDA, CDR2 SQIVND (reference sequence). In DNA form, the CDR3 reads TGTGCCAGTAGTATCTCTCCTAGATTGTCTGGTGAGCAGTTCTTC. Amino acids: CASSISPRLSGEQFF.

This chain joins TRBV2 and TRBJ1-4; D is possibly TRBD1 (5 bases). Trimming cost V 3 bases and J 4 bases, with 9 bases left between them. Per the germline V gene, CDR1 is SNHLY and CDR2 is FYNNEI. The CDR3 has 14 residues. This CDR3 reads CASSDRAFNEKLFF. CDR3 DNA sequence: TGTGCCAGCAGTGACAGGGCCTTTAATGAAAAACTGTTTTTT.

This rearrangement joins TRBV7-7 to TRBJ2-5, with TRBD2 matching 9 bases. V was pared by 1 base and J by 2 bases, with 2 bases of the junction left unmatched. This CDR3 is built from 15 residues. Germline V gene lookup returns CDR1 SSHAT and CDR2 FNYEAQ (reference sequence). DNA for the CDR3: TGTGCCAGCAGCTTAGGCGGGGGGGGACAAGAGACCCAGTACTTC. This translates into CASSLGGGGQETQYF.

The chain carries TRBV5-1 and TRBJ2-4, with a possible D match to TRBD1 (5 bases). CDR1 and CDR2 (germline): SGHRS, YFSETQ. The V gene lost 0 bases and the J gene lost 8 bases, with 12 bases spanning the gap. The CDR3 runs to 14 residues. CDR3 DNA: TGCGCCAGCAGCTTGGGAGCAGGGCTTGACATTCAGTACTTC. This sequence encodes CASSLGAGLDIQYF.